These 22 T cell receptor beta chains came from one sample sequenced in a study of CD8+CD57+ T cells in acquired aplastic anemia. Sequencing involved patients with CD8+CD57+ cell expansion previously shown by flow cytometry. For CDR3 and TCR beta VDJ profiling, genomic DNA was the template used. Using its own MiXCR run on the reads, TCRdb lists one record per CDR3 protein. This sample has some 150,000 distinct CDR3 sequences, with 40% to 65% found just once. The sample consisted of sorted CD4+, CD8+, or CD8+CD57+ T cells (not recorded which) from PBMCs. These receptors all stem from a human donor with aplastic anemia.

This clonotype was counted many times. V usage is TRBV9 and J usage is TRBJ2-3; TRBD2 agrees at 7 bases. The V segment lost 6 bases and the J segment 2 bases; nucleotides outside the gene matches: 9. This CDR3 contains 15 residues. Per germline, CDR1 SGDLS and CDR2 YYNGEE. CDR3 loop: CASTFLGGNTDTQYF. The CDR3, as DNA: TGTGCCAGCACCTTCCTCGGGGGGAACACAGATACGCAGTATTTT.

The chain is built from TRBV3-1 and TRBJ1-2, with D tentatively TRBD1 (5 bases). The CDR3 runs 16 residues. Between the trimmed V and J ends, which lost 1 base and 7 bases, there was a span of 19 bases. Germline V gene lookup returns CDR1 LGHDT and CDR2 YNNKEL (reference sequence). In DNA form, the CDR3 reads TGTGCCAGCAGCCAAGCGCGCCCGGGACCGGGCAGTGGCTACACCTTC. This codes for CASSQARPGPGSGYTF. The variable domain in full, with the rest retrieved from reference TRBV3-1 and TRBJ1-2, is DTAVSQTPKYLVTQMGNDKSIKCEQNLGHDTMYWYKQDSKKFLKIMFSYNNKELIINETVPNRFSPKSPDKAHLNLHINSLELGDSAVYFCASSQARPGPGSGYTFGSGTRLTVV.

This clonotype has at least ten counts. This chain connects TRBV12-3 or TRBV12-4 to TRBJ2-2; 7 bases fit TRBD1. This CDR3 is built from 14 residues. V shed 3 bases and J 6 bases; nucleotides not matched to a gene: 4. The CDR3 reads CASSLSQGAGELFF. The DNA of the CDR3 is TGTGCCAGCAGTTTGTCGCAGGGGGCCGGGGAGCTGTTTTTT.

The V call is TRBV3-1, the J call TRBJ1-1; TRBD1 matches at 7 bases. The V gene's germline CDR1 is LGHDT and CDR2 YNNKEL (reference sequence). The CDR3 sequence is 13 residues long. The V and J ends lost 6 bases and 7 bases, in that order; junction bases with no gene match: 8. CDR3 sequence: CASSRTGALEAFF. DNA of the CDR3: TGTGCCAGCAGTCGCACAGGGGCCCTTGAAGCTTTCTTT. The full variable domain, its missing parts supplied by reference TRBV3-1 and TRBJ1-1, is DTAVSQTPKYLVTQMGNDKSIKCEQNLGHDTMYWYKQDSKKFLKIMFSYNNKELIINETVPNRFSPKSPDKAHLNLHINSLELGDSAVYFCASSRTGALEAFFGQGTRLTVV.

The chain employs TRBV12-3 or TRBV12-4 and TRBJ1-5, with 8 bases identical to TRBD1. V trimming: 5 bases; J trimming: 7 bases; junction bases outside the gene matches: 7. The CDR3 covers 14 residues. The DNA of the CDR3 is TGTGCCAGCAGTGAGGACAGGGCGGGCCAGCCCCAGCATTTT. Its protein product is CASSEDRAGQPQHF.

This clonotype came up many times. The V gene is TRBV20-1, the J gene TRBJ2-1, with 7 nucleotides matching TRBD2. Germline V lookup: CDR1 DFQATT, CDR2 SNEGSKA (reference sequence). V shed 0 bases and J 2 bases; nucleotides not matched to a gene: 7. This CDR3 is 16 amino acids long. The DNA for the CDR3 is TGCAGTGCTAGAGATCCGGCGGGGGTGACCTACAATGAGCAGTTCTTC. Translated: CSARDPAGVTYNEQFF.

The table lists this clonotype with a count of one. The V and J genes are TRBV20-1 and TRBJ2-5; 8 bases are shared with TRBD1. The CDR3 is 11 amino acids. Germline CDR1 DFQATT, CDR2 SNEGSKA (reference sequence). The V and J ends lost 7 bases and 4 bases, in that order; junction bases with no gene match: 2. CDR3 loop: CSVDRVETQYF. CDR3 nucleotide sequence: TGCAGTGTGGACAGGGTAGAGACCCAGTACTTC.

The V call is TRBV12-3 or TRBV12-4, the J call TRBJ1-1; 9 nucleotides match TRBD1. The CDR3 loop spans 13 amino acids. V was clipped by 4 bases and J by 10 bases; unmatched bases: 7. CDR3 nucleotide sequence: TGTGCCAGCAGTTGGGGACAGGGAAGGAGAGCTTTCTTT. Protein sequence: CASSWGQGRRAFF.

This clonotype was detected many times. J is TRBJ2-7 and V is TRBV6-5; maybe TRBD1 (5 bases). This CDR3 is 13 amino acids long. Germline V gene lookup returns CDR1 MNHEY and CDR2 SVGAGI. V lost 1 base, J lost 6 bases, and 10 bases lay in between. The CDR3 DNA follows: TGTGCCAGCAGTTACTTTCAGGGTGCCGAGCAGTACTTC. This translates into CASSYFQGAEQYF.

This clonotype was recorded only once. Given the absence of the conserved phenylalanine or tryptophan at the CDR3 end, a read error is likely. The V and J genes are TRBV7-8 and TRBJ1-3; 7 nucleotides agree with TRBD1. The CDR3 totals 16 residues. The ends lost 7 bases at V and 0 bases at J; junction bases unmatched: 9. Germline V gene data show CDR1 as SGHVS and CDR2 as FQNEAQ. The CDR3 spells CASIWDSSSSGNTIYS. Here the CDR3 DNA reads TGTGCCAGCATATGGGACAGCTCGAGCTCTGGAAACACCATATATTCT.

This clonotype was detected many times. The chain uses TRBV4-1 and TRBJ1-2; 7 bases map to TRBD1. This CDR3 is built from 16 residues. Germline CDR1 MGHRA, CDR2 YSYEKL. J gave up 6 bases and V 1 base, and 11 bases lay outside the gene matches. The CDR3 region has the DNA TGCGCCAGCAGCCAAGGACTGGGACAGCCGGCGGATGGCTACACCTTC. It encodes CASSQGLGQPADGYTF.

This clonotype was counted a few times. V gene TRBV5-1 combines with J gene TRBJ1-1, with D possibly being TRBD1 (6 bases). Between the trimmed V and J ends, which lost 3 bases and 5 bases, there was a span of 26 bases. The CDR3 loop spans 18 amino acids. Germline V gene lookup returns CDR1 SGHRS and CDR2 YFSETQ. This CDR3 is CASSSWGGITGKETEAFF. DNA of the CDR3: TGCGCCAGCAGCTCGTGGGGGGGAATTACAGGGAAGGAGACTGAAGCTTTCTTT.

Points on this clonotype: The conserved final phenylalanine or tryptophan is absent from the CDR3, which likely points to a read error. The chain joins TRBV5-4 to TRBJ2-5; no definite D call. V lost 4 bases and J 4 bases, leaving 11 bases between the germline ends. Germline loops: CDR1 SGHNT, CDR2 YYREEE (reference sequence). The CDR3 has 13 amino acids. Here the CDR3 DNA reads TGTGCCAGCAGCCAAGGCGTAGGAGAGACCCAGTACCTC. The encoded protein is CASSQGVGETQYL.

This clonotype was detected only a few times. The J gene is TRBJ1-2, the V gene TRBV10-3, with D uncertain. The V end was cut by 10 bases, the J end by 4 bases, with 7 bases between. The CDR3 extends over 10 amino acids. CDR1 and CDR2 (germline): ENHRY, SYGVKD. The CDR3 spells CASQTYGYTF. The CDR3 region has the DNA TGTGCCAGCCAGACCTATGGCTACACCTTC.

Written as DNA, the CDR3 is TGTGCCAGCAGTCTCGGGAAGGGCAATCAGCCCCAGCATTTT. It encodes CASSLGKGNQPQHF. V gene TRBV25-1 combines with J gene TRBJ1-5, with no clear D. CDR1 is MGHDK and CDR2 is SYGVNS in the germline V gene. V was shortened by 5 bases and J by 2 bases, with 10 bases between the two germline ends. The CDR3 has 14 amino acids.

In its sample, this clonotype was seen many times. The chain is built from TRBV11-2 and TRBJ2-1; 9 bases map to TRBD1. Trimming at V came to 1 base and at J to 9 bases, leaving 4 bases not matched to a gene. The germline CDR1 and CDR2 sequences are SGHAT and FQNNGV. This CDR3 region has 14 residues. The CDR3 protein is CASSLVGQGIEQFF. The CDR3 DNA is TGTGCCAGCAGCTTAGTCGGACAGGGGATTGAGCAGTTCTTC.

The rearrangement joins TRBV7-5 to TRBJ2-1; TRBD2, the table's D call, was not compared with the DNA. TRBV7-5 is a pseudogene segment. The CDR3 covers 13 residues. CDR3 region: CISISSGEAEQFF. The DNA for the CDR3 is TGTATCTCTATCTCTAGCGGGGAAGCGGAGCAGTTCTTC.

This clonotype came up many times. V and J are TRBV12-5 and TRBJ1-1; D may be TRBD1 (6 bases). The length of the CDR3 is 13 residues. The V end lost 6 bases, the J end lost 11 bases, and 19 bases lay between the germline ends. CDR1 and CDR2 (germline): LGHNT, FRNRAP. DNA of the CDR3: TGTGCTAGTGGATCGCCCCAGGGGCGAGTGGCTTTCTTT. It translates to CASGSPQGRVAFF.

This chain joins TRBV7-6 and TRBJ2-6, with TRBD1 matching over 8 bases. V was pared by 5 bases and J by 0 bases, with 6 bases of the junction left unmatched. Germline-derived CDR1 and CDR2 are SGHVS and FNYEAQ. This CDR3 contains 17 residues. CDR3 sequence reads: CASSLSDRGSGANVLTF. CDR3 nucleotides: TGTGCCAGCAGCCTTTCCGACAGGGGCTCTGGGGCCAACGTCCTGACTTTC.

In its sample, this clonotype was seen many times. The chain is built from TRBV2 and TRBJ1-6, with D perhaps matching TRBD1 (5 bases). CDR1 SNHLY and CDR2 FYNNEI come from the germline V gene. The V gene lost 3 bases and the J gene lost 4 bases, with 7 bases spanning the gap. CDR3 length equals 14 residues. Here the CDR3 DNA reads TGTGCCAGCAGTGATGGGGCTTATAATTCACCCCTCCACTTT. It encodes CASSDGAYNSPLHF.

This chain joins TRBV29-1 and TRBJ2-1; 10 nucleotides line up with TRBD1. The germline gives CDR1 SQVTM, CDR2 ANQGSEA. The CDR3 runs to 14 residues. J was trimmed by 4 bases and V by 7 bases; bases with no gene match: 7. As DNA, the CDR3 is TGCAGCGCCCTCCGGGACAGGGGTTACAATGAGCAGTTCTTC. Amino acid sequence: CSALRDRGYNEQFF.

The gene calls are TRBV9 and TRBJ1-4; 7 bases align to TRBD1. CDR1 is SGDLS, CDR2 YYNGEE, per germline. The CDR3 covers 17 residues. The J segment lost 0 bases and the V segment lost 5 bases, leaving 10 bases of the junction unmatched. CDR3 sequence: CASSPPGQPATNEKLFF. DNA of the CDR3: TGTGCCAGCAGTCCACCGGGACAGCCTGCAACTAATGAAAAACTGTTTTTT.